This TCR beta chain derives from a study of shared clonotypes between healthy human individuals. On the study more broadly: The study enrolled a couple of women and a few men aged 18 to 49. Whole-study results and caveats: Generally, naive subsets (rather than memory subsets) showed larger estimated richness.

In the CD4+ fraction, cells were divided into CD45RA+ naive and CD45RA-negative memory subsets. Germline CDR1 PRHDT, CDR2 FYEKMQ (reference sequence). Trimming left V 2 bases short and J 7 bases short, with 13 bases between. The CDR3 length is 14 residues. As concerns this clone: What it binds is not known.

The table came from immunoSEQ multiplex PCR; TCRdb's copy has only in-frame clones and leaves some out. The data show 2 million to 2.5 million clones, approximately 93% seen once. The sample taken for sequencing was naive CD4+ T cells from PBMCs. The subset was: CD45RA+ positively selected. This clonotype originated in a man between 18 and 29 years old in good health. Some clones in this sample may be carry-over from other donors' samples. V and J are TRBV13 and TRBJ2-3, with a tentative D call TRBD1 (5 bases). The CDR3 loop reads CASSLLLGPHTQYF. For the CDR3, the DNA is TGTGCCAGCAGCTTATTGTTGGGGCCGCATACGCAGTATTTT.